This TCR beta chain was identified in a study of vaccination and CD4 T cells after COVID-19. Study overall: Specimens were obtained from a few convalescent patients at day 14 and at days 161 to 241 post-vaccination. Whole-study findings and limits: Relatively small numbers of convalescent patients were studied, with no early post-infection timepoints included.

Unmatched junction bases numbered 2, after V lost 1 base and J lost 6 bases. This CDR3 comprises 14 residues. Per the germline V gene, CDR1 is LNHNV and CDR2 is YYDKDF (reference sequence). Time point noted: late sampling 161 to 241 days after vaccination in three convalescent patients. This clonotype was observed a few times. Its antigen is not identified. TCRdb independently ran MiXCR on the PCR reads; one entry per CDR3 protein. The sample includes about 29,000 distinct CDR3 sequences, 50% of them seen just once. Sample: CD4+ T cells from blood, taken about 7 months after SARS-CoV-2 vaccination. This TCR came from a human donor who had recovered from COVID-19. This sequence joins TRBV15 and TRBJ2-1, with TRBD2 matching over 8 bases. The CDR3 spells CATSRGRGGNEQFF. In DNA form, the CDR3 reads TGTGCCACCAGCAGAGGTCGGGGGGGCAATGAGCAGTTCTTC.